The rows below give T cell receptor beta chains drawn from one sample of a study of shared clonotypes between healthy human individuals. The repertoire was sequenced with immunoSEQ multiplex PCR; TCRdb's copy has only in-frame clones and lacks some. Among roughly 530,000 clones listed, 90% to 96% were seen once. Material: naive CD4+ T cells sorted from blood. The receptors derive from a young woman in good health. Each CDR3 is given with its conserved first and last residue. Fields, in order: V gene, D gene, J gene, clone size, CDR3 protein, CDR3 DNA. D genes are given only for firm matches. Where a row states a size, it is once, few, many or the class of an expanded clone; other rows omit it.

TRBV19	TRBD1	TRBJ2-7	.	CASSIRGDRVTYEQYF	TGTGCCAGTAGTATCCGAGGGGACAGGGTAACCTACGAGCAGTACTTC
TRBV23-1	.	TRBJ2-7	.	CASSQSWGRESYEQYF	TGCGCCAGCAGTCAATCGTGGGGCAGGGAATCCTACGAGCAGTACTTC
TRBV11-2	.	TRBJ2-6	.	CASSLVVGRKSGANVLTF	TGTGCCAGCAGCTTAGTAGTAGGGCGTAAGTCCGGGGCCAACGTCCTGACTTTC
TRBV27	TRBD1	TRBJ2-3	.	CASSYVQGAPGTDTQYF	TGTGCCAGCAGTTACGTTCAGGGGGCGCCTGGCACAGATACGCAGTATTTT
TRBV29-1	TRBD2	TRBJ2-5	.	CSVGLAETQYF	TGCAGCGTTGGACTAGCTGAGACCCAGTACTTC
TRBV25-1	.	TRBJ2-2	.	CASSGLDWDTGELFF	TGTGCCAGCAGTGGACTTGACTGGGACACCGGGGAGCTGTTTTTT
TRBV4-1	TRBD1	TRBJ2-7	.	CASSQVGTGYEQYF	TGCGCCAGCAGCCAAGTGGGGACAGGCTACGAGCAGTACTTC
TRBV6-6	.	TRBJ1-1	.	CASQDELSTEAFF	TGTGCCAGCCAGGACGAGTTGAGTACTGAAGCTTTCTTT
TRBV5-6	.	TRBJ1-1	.	CASSGMRVGLMNTEAFF	TGTGCCAGCAGCGGAATGAGGGTTGGCCTTATGAACACTGAAGCTTTCTTT
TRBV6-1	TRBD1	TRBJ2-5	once	CASSRQGLETQYF	TGTGCCAGCAGTCGACAGGGTCTAGAGACCCAGTACTTC
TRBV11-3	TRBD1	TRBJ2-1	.	CASSLGRGTEQFF	TGTGCCAGCAGCTTAGGCAGGGGGACGGAGCAGTTCTTC
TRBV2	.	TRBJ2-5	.	CASSGGSSQETQYF	TGTGCCAGCAGTGGGGGGAGTTCCCAAGAGACCCAGTACTTC
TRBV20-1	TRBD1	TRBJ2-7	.	CTTPGTDEQYF	TGCACCACCCCCGGGACAGACGAGCAGTACTTC
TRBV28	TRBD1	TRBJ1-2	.	CASTPDRDYGYTF	TGTGCCAGCACCCCCGACAGGGACTATGGCTACACCTTC
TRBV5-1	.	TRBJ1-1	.	CASSFSRNTEAFF	TGCGCCAGCAGCTTTTCACGGAACACTGAAGCTTTCTTT
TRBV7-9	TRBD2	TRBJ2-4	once	CASSQSSGDIQYF	TGTGCCAGCAGCCAGTCTAGCGGGGACATTCAGTACTTC
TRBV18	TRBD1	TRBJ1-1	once	CASSPKTGALNTEAFF	TGTGCCAGCTCACCGAAGACAGGGGCTCTGAACACTGAAGCTTTCTTT
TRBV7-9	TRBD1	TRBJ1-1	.	CASSLGQGAGFTEAFF	TGTGCCAGCAGCTTAGGACAGGGGGCGGGTTTTACTGAAGCTTTCTTT
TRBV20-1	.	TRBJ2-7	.	CSADAIRGQYF	TGCAGTGCTGATGCGATACGAGGGCAGTACTTC
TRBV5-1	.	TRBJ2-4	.	CASSWDSGNIQYF	TGCGCCAGCAGCTGGGACTCTGGAAACATTCAGTACTTC
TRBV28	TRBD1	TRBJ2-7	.	CASSFNPGQGVYEQYF	TGTGCCAGCAGTTTCAATCCCGGACAGGGGGTCTACGAGCAGTACTTC
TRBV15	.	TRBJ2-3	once	CATSRDNTQYF	TGTGCCACCAGCAGAGACAATACGCAGTATTTT
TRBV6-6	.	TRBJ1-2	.	CASSFIDRLYGYTF	TGTGCCAGCAGTTTCATCGACAGGCTATATGGCTACACCTTC
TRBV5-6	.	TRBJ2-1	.	CASRLYGNEQFF	TGTGCCAGCAGACTTTACGGCAATGAGCAGTTCTTC
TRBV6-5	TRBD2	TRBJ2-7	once	CASSSRAGGFSYEQYF	TGTGCCAGCAGTTCTCGAGCGGGAGGCTTCTCCTACGAGCAGTACTTC
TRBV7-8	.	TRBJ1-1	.	CASSLNAEAFF	TGTGCCAGCAGCTTAAACGCTGAAGCTTTCTTT
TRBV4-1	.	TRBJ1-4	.	CASSQGPTGISNEKLFF	TGCGCCAGCAGCCAGGGACCAACCGGGATCTCTAATGAAAAACTGTTTTTT
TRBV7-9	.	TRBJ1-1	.	CASSLEQGLEAFF	TGTGCCAGCAGCTTAGAGCAGGGGTTAGAAGCTTTCTTT
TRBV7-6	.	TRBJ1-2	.	CASSLPQGGYTF	TGTGCCAGCAGCTTACCCCAGGGAGGCTACACCTTC
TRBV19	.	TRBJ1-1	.	CASSITSGGNTEAFF	TGTGCCAGTAGTATTACTAGTGGAGGTAACACTGAAGCTTTCTTT
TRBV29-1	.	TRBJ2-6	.	CSVRTAGANVLTF	TGCAGCGTCCGGACAGCTGGGGCCAACGTCCTGACTTTC
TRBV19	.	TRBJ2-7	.	CASRGPTVYEQYF	TGTGCCAGTAGGGGGCCGACAGTCTACGAGCAGTACTTC
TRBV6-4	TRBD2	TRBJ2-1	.	CASSEQGEGEQFF	TGTGCCAGCAGTGAACAAGGGGAGGGTGAGCAGTTCTTC